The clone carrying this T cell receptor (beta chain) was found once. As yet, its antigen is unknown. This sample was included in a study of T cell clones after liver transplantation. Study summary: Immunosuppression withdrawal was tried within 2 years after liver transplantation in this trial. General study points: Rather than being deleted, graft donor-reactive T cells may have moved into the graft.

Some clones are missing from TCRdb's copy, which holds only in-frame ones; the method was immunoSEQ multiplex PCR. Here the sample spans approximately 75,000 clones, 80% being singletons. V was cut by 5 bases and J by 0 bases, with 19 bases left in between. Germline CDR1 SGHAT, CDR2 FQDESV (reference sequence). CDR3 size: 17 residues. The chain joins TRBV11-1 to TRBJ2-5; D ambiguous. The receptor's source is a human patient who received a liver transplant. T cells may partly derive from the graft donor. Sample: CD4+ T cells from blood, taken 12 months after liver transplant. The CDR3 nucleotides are TGTGCCAGCAGCCCCCGCACGGCAGGACCCAACCAAGAGACCCAGTACTTC. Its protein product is CASSPRTAGPNQETQYF.